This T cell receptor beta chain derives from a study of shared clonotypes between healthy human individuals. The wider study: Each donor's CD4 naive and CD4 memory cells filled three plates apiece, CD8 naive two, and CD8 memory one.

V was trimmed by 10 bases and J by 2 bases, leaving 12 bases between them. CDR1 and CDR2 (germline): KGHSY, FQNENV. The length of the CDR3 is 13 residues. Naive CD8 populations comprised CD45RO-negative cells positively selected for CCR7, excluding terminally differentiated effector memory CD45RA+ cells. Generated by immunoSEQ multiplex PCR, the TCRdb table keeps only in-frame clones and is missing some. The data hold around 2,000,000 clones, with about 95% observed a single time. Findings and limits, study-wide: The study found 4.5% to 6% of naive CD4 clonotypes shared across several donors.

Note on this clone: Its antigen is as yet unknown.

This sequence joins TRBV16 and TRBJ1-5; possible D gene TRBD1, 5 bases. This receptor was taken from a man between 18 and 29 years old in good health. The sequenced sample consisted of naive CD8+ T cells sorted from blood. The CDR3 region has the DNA TGTGCCACCAGTCAAGGGGGCAATCAGCCCCAGCATTTT. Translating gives CATSQGGNQPQHF. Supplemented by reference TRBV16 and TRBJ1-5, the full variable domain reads GEEVAQTPKHLVRGEGQKAKLYCAPIKGHSYVFWYQQVLKNEFKFLISFQNENVFDETGMPKERFSAKCLPNSPCSLEIQATKLEDSAVYFCATSQGGNQPQHFGDGTRLSIL.